This TCR beta chain was documented in a study of blood T cell repertoires in COVID-19. Using immunoSEQ multiplex PCR, the repertoire was profiled, and TCRdb retains in-frame clones only, with some absent. The sample includes some 80,000 clones, 80% of them seen just once. This clone has only one observation. Germline values: CDR1 LNHDA, CDR2 SQIVND (reference sequence). Trimming cost V 4 bases and J 7 bases; bases outside gene matches: 6. The CDR3 has 15 amino acids. The TCR sequence derives from a man aged 55 to 69 with active or convalescent COVID-19. Specimen: peripheral blood. This chain uses TRBV19 with TRBJ1-6; 8 bases are a match to TRBD1. CDR3 amino acids: CASSTLTGANSPLHF. CDR3 nucleotide sequence: TGTGCCAGTAGTACCCTGACAGGGGCGAATTCACCCCTCCACTTT.